The rows below give T cell receptor beta chains drawn from one sample of a study of human T cells and chemical hapten exposure. MiXCR, applied by TCRdb to the RACE reads, yields one record per CDR3 protein. The table includes over 65,000 distinct CDR3 sequences, 11% detected once. Sample: whole blood, taken in connection with sensitization to the hapten diphenylcyclopropenone (DPC). These receptors all stem from a man between 18 and 35 years old with alopecia areata. Some clones in this sample may be carry-over from other donors' samples. Both conserved end residues are part of each CDR3.

TRBV11-2	TRBJ2-5	CASSRTGETQYF
TRBV11-2	TRBJ2-7	CASSLGWGDRSSYEQYF
TRBV7-3	TRBJ1-6	CASSGEGRNSPLHF
TRBV4-2	TRBJ2-7	CASSQDGLRTGAYEQYF
TRBV3-1	TRBJ2-5	CASSRAQETQYF
TRBV24-1	TRBJ2-1	CATSDVTSGGRNEQFF
TRBV9	TRBJ1-4	CASSRATTNEKLFF
TRBV7-9	TRBJ2-2	CASSYSGELFF
TRBV5-8	TRBJ2-1	CASSQTNYNEQFF
TRBV7-3	TRBJ1-1	CASSLMMGPNTEAFF
TRBV12-3/TRBV12-4	TRBJ1-1	CASSLALRNTEAFF
TRBV7-3	TRBJ2-3	CASSLTEDTQYF
TRBV3-1	TRBJ2-2	CASSQEANTGELFF
TRBV29-1	TRBJ2-5	CSVEEASRDETQYF
TRBV6-6	TRBJ1-2	CASSYREGYGYTF
TRBV20-1	TRBJ1-5	CSAWTGGSNQPQHF
TRBV7-6	TRBJ2-1	CASSLTSGGRIDNEQFF
TRBV11-2	TRBJ1-1	CASSSSWGAFF
TRBV11-2	TRBJ2-7	CASSLGTGSSYEQYF
TRBV20-1	TRBJ2-3	CSARGRLAGGQDTQYF
TRBV10-3	TRBJ2-3	CAISEWGLASTDTQYF
TRBV5-4	TRBJ2-1	CASSSAGPEQFF
TRBV27	TRBJ1-1	CASSWDSWNTEAFF
TRBV12-3/TRBV12-4	TRBJ1-2	CASSPGTGYGYTF
TRBV5-5	TRBJ1-5	CASSLVTGDQPQHF
TRBV2	TRBJ1-6	CASSEGAVYNSPLHF
TRBV28	TRBJ1-2	CASSLRTGDGYTF
TRBV24-1	TRBJ2-5	CATSDNRGWQETQYF
TRBV29-1	TRBJ2-2	CSVELQGKSGEPFF
TRBV28	TRBJ2-3	CASSEARYTDTQYF
TRBV4-1	TRBJ2-7	CASSQTGTVYEQYF
TRBV7-2	TRBJ2-5	CASSPPQVQETQYF
TRBV4-1	TRBJ1-6	CASSQDSAGTNSPLHF
TRBV28	TRBJ1-4	CASSLPGERSEKLFF
TRBV7-2	TRBJ2-7	CASSLGTSLSHEQYF
TRBV11-2	TRBJ2-7	CASSSPRDRFIYEQYF
TRBV21-1	TRBJ1-2	CASSKVPRQGPSLYGYTF
TRBV6-1	TRBJ2-1	CASSELAGGRINEQFF
TRBV20-1	TRBJ1-2	CSAHGGGYTF
TRBV4-2	TRBJ1-1	CASSPEAGARARIDMNTEAFF
TRBV12-3/TRBV12-4	TRBJ2-7	CASRTSGGRNEQYF
TRBV7-6	TRBJ1-2	CASSLSPYREGAGYTF
TRBV18	TRBJ2-1	CASSPVARGEQFF
TRBV6-2/TRBV6-3	TRBJ2-7	CASSYSGTGGYEQYF
TRBV9	TRBJ1-1	CASSEGIGSGITEAFF
TRBV28	TRBJ1-1	CASSYPGRQGEAFF
TRBV7-9	TRBJ2-5	CASNQRGVSETQYF
TRBV29-1	TRBJ2-3	CSVGAHTDTQYF
TRBV28	TRBJ1-2	CASSRGGRVAYTF
TRBV19	TRBJ2-3	CASSIKTGFADTQYF
TRBV29-1	TRBJ1-2	CSGTETGYGYTF
TRBV9	TRBJ1-3	CASSETGTGNTIYF
TRBV10-3	TRBJ2-7	CAISQADIPTAQYF
TRBV12-3/TRBV12-4	TRBJ1-1	CASSFYEVPSTEAFF